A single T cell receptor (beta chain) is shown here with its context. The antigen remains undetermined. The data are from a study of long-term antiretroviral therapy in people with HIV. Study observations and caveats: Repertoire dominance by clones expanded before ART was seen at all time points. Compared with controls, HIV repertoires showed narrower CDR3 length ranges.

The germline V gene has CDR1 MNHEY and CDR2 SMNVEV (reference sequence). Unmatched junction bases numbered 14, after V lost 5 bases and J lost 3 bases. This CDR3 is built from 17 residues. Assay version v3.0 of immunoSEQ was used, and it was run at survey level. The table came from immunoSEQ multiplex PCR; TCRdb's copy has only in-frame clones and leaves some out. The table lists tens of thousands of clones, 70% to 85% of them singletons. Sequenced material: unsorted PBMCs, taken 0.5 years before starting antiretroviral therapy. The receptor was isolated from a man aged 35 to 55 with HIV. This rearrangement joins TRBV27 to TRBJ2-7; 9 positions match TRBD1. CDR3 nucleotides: TGTGCCAGCAGTGAACAGGGGGCGGGGGCCCTCTTCTACGAGCAGTACTTC. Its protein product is CASSEQGAGALFYEQYF.